This is a list of T cell receptor beta chains from one sample in a study of control samples from healthy donors and cancer patients. TCRdb keeps only in-frame clones here, not all; method: immunoSEQ multiplex PCR. The sample contains approximately 170,000 clones, roughly 92% of which appear only once. The specimen sequenced was blood. These receptors all stem from a woman aged 25 to 39 in good health. CDR3s include the opening cysteine and the closing phenylalanine or tryptophan. A D gene is named only where the DNA matches it firmly. Not all rows give a size; the values are once, few, many and, for expanded clones, a class.

d_call: .
clone_size: .
j_call: TRBJ2-7
v_call: TRBV20-1
cdr3_aa: CSASHEPGVFYEQYF
cdr3_nt: TGCAGTGCTAGTCACGAACCGGGAGTCTTTTACGAGCAGTACTTC

d_call: .
clone_size: .
j_call: TRBJ2-5
v_call: TRBV7-3
cdr3_aa: CASSLTGHHQETQYF
cdr3_nt: TGTGCCAGCAGCTTAACGGGACATCATCAAGAGACCCAGTACTTC

d_call: .
clone_size: .
j_call: TRBJ1-1
v_call: TRBV11-3
cdr3_aa: CASSPTRFQYSNTEAFF
cdr3_nt: TGTGCCAGCAGCCCAACCCGATTCCAGTACTCGAACACTGAAGCTTTCTTT

d_call: .
clone_size: .
j_call: TRBJ2-7
v_call: TRBV5-6
cdr3_aa: CASSPLRGGPYEQYF
cdr3_nt: TGTGCCAGCAGCCCCCTCAGGGGGGGTCCGTACGAGCAGTACTTC

d_call: .
clone_size: .
j_call: TRBJ1-1
v_call: TRBV6-5
cdr3_aa: CASSYSPGGTEAFF
cdr3_nt: TGTGCCAGCAGTTACTCGCCGGGGGGCACTGAAGCTTTCTTT

d_call: TRBD2
clone_size: .
j_call: TRBJ2-3
v_call: TRBV24-1
cdr3_aa: CATSDPSGLAGSGTDTQYF
cdr3_nt: TGTGCCACCAGTGATCCCTCGGGACTAGCTGGCTCCGGGACAGATACGCAGTATTTT

d_call: .
clone_size: once
j_call: TRBJ1-5
v_call: TRBV19
cdr3_aa: CASSRSVGQPQHF
cdr3_nt: TGTGCCAGTAGTAGGTCAGTCGGCCAGCCCCAGCATTTT

d_call: .
clone_size: few
j_call: TRBJ2-2
v_call: TRBV28
cdr3_aa: CASSLFARGSRNTGELFF
cdr3_nt: TGTGCCAGCAGTTTATTCGCCCGGGGTAGCAGGAACACCGGGGAGCTGTTTTTT

d_call: .
clone_size: once
j_call: TRBJ2-6
v_call: TRBV3-1/TRBV3-2
cdr3_aa: CASSQGTATGANVLTF
cdr3_nt: TGTGCCAGCAGCCAAGGCACGGCGACTGGGGCCAACGTCCTGACTTTC

d_call: .
clone_size: .
j_call: TRBJ1-2
v_call: TRBV5-6
cdr3_aa: CASSLVNSPDGYTF
cdr3_nt: TGTGCCAGCAGCTTGGTTAACAGCCCGGATGGCTACACCTTC

d_call: TRBD1
clone_size: few
j_call: TRBJ2-1
v_call: TRBV5-1
cdr3_aa: CASTTGTGTYNEQFF
cdr3_nt: TGCGCCAGCACAACCGGGACAGGGACCTACAATGAGCAGTTCTTC

d_call: .
clone_size: .
j_call: TRBJ2-1
v_call: TRBV6-5
cdr3_aa: CASSYLIGYNEQFF
cdr3_nt: TGTGCCAGCAGTTACTTGATCGGGTACAATGAGCAGTTCTTC

d_call: .
clone_size: .
j_call: TRBJ1-1
v_call: TRBV15
cdr3_aa: CATSRDGEGLNTEAFF
cdr3_nt: TGTGCCACCAGCAGAGATGGGGAGGGCTTGAACACTGAAGCTTTCTTT

d_call: .
clone_size: .
j_call: TRBJ1-5
v_call: TRBV28
cdr3_aa: CASSLWGPNQPQHF
cdr3_nt: TGTGCCAGCAGTTTATGGGGACCCAATCAGCCCCAGCATTTT

d_call: TRBD2
clone_size: .
j_call: TRBJ2-7
v_call: TRBV27
cdr3_aa: CASRTSDSYEQYF
cdr3_nt: TGTGCCAGCCGGACTAGCGACTCCTACGAGCAGTACTTC

d_call: TRBD1
clone_size: .
j_call: TRBJ1-1
v_call: TRBV28
cdr3_aa: CASTLGQGAPTEAFF
cdr3_nt: TGTGCCAGCACCCTCGGGCAGGGGGCGCCCACTGAAGCTTTCTTT

d_call: TRBD1
clone_size: .
j_call: TRBJ1-4
v_call: TRBV7-2
cdr3_aa: CASSLVPTGVEKLFF
cdr3_nt: TGTGCCAGCAGCTTAGTCCCGACAGGGGTTGAAAAACTGTTTTTT

d_call: .
clone_size: .
j_call: TRBJ1-3
v_call: TRBV7-8
cdr3_aa: CASSSTSYLSGNTIYF
cdr3_nt: TGTGCCAGCAGCTCAACATCCTACCTCTCTGGAAACACCATATATTTT

d_call: TRBD2
clone_size: .
j_call: TRBJ2-1
v_call: TRBV19
cdr3_aa: CASSIMASGSPSANEQFF
cdr3_nt: TGTGCCAGTAGTATTATGGCTAGCGGGTCTCCTTCGGCCAATGAGCAGTTCTTC

d_call: TRBD1
clone_size: .
j_call: TRBJ1-1
v_call: TRBV5-1
cdr3_aa: CASSLQGGMNTEAFF
cdr3_nt: TGCGCCAGCAGCTTGCAGGGGGGCATGAACACTGAAGCTTTCTTT

d_call: TRBD1
clone_size: .
j_call: TRBJ1-2
v_call: TRBV10-1
cdr3_aa: CASSYQGDSFYGYTF
cdr3_nt: TGCGCCAGCAGCTACCAGGGGGATTCATTCTATGGCTACACCTTC

d_call: TRBD2
clone_size: .
j_call: TRBJ2-6
v_call: TRBV3-1/TRBV3-2
cdr3_aa: CASSVSSGNSGANVLTF
cdr3_nt: TGTGCCAGCAGCGTCTCTAGCGGGAACTCTGGGGCCAACGTCCTGACTTTC

d_call: .
clone_size: .
j_call: TRBJ1-6
v_call: TRBV15
cdr3_aa: CATSRDVGEFSSPLHF
cdr3_nt: TGTGCCACCAGCAGAGATGTTGGGGAGTTTAGTTCACCCCTCCACTTT

d_call: .
clone_size: .
j_call: TRBJ2-5
v_call: TRBV14
cdr3_aa: CASRLSGRETQYF
cdr3_nt: TGTGCCAGCAGGTTATCGGGCCGAGAGACCCAGTACTTC

d_call: .
clone_size: .
j_call: TRBJ2-2
v_call: TRBV6-5
cdr3_aa: CASSYSEMVGELFF
cdr3_nt: TGTGCCAGCAGTTACTCGGAAATGGTGGGGGAGCTGTTTTTT

d_call: .
clone_size: .
j_call: TRBJ1-1
v_call: TRBV11-2
cdr3_aa: CASSPWDGGTEAFF
cdr3_nt: TGTGCCAGCAGCCCCTGGGACGGGGGCACTGAAGCTTTCTTT

d_call: .
clone_size: .
j_call: TRBJ2-1
v_call: TRBV28
cdr3_aa: CASSLTDNEQFF
cdr3_nt: TGTGCCAGCAGTTTAACGGACAATGAGCAGTTCTTC

d_call: TRBD1
clone_size: .
j_call: TRBJ1-1
v_call: TRBV5-6
cdr3_aa: CASSLSGTGLNTEAFF
cdr3_nt: TGTGCCAGCAGCTTGTCGGGGACAGGGTTGAACACTGAAGCTTTCTTT

d_call: TRBD1
clone_size: once
j_call: TRBJ2-1
v_call: TRBV18
cdr3_aa: CASSLGSRGPITEQFF
cdr3_nt: TGTGCCAGCTCACTGGGGAGCAGGGGGCCGATTACTGAGCAGTTCTTC

d_call: .
clone_size: .
j_call: TRBJ1-1
v_call: TRBV6-5
cdr3_aa: CASSPSYPPTGQAFF
cdr3_nt: TGTGCCAGCAGTCCCAGTTACCCTCCCACAGGGCAAGCTTTCTTT

d_call: .
clone_size: .
j_call: TRBJ2-1
v_call: TRBV18
cdr3_aa: CASSPGQNHEQFF
cdr3_nt: TGTGCCAGCTCACCAGGGCAGAACCATGAGCAGTTCTTC

d_call: .
clone_size: .
j_call: TRBJ2-5
v_call: TRBV20-1
cdr3_aa: CSATRAETQYF
cdr3_nt: TGCAGTGCTACCAGGGCGGAGACCCAGTACTTC

d_call: TRBD2
clone_size: .
j_call: TRBJ2-1
v_call: TRBV9
cdr3_aa: CASSPRAGVLSNEQFF
cdr3_nt: TGTGCCAGCAGCCCCCGTGCGGGAGTACTTAGCAATGAGCAGTTCTTC

d_call: TRBD2
clone_size: .
j_call: TRBJ2-1
v_call: TRBV29-1
cdr3_aa: CSVELAGERWEQFF
cdr3_nt: TGCAGCGTTGAATTAGCGGGAGAAAGGTGGGAGCAGTTCTTC

d_call: TRBD2
clone_size: .
j_call: TRBJ2-3
v_call: TRBV28
cdr3_aa: CASSLTSGSTDTQYF
cdr3_nt: TGTGCCAGCAGTCTTACTAGCGGGAGCACAGATACGCAGTATTTT

d_call: TRBD1
clone_size: .
j_call: TRBJ1-6
v_call: TRBV27
cdr3_aa: CASSWGQGNSPLHF
cdr3_nt: TGTGCCAGCAGCTGGGGACAGGGGAATTCACCCCTCCACTTT

d_call: .
clone_size: .
j_call: TRBJ1-1
v_call: TRBV15
cdr3_aa: CATSTPGKNTEAFF
cdr3_nt: TGTGCCACCAGCACTCCCGGGAAGAATACTGAAGCTTTCTTT

d_call: .
clone_size: .
j_call: TRBJ2-3
v_call: TRBV19
cdr3_aa: CASSLLWAAADTQYF
cdr3_nt: TGTGCCAGTAGTTTACTTTGGGCAGCAGCAGATACGCAGTATTTT

d_call: TRBD2
clone_size: .
j_call: TRBJ2-7
v_call: TRBV5-4
cdr3_aa: CASRLAGGPHEQYF
cdr3_nt: TGTGCCAGCAGGCTAGCGGGAGGGCCCCACGAGCAGTACTTC

d_call: .
clone_size: .
j_call: TRBJ2-1
v_call: TRBV14
cdr3_aa: CASSPDLLSDNEQFF
cdr3_nt: TGTGCCAGCAGCCCCGATCTACTTTCCGACAATGAGCAGTTCTTC

d_call: TRBD1
clone_size: .
j_call: TRBJ1-6
v_call: TRBV12-3/TRBV12-4
cdr3_aa: CASSFTGGSPLHF
cdr3_nt: TGTGCCAGCAGTTTTACAGGGGGTTCACCCCTCCACTTT

d_call: TRBD2
clone_size: .
j_call: TRBJ2-5
v_call: TRBV3-1/TRBV3-2
cdr3_aa: CASSPIAGGPSSGETQYF
cdr3_nt: TGTGCCAGCAGCCCAATAGCGGGAGGGCCATCAAGTGGGGAGACCCAGTACTTC

d_call: .
clone_size: .
j_call: TRBJ2-1
v_call: TRBV7-9
cdr3_aa: CASSLRLGEFREQFF
cdr3_nt: TGTGCCAGCAGCCTACGTCTGGGGGAGTTCAGGGAGCAGTTCTTC

d_call: .
clone_size: .
j_call: TRBJ2-3
v_call: TRBV5-1
cdr3_aa: CASSSSIYSTTDTQYF
cdr3_nt: TGCGCCAGCAGCTCCTCAATTTATAGTACCACAGATACGCAGTATTTT

d_call: .
clone_size: .
j_call: TRBJ2-7
v_call: TRBV7-3
cdr3_aa: CASSSRGYSSEQYF
cdr3_nt: TGTGCCAGCAGCTCCCGGGGGTATTCAAGCGAGCAGTACTTC

d_call: TRBD2
clone_size: .
j_call: TRBJ2-7
v_call: TRBV27
cdr3_aa: CASSLWGLAGSYEQYF
cdr3_nt: TGTGCCAGCAGTTTATGGGGACTAGCGGGCTCCTACGAGCAGTACTTC

d_call: .
clone_size: few
j_call: TRBJ2-7
v_call: TRBV28
cdr3_aa: CASSVYYEQYF
cdr3_nt: TGTGCCAGCAGTGTTTATTACGAGCAGTACTTC

d_call: .
clone_size: .
j_call: TRBJ1-5
v_call: TRBV3-1/TRBV3-2
cdr3_aa: CASSQDLGQPQHF
cdr3_nt: TGTGCCAGCAGCCAAGATCTGGGGCAGCCCCAGCATTTT

d_call: TRBD2
clone_size: .
j_call: TRBJ2-3
v_call: TRBV5-4
cdr3_aa: CASSLDAGGITDTQYF
cdr3_nt: TGTGCCAGCAGCTTGGACGCGGGAGGGATTACAGATACGCAGTATTTT

d_call: .
clone_size: .
j_call: TRBJ2-3
v_call: TRBV29-1
cdr3_aa: CSVAVSSTDTQYF
cdr3_nt: TGCAGCGTCGCAGTGTCTAGCACAGATACGCAGTATTTT

d_call: .
clone_size: .
j_call: TRBJ1-6
v_call: TRBV6-5
cdr3_aa: CASSWGHGSPLHF
cdr3_nt: TGTGCCAGCAGTTGGGGACACGGTTCACCCCTCCACTTT

d_call: .
clone_size: .
j_call: TRBJ1-2
v_call: TRBV5-5
cdr3_aa: CASSLEFGYTF
cdr3_nt: TGTGCCAGCAGCTTGGAGTTCGGCTACACCTTC

d_call: .
clone_size: .
j_call: TRBJ1-6
v_call: TRBV27
cdr3_aa: CASSLYPLNYYNSPLHF
cdr3_nt: TGTGCCAGCAGTTTATATCCCCTTAATTACTATAATTCACCCCTCCACTTT